This TCR beta chain was sequenced during a study of shared clonotypes between healthy human individuals. Study at large: Each donor contributed plates that comprised three CD4 naive, three CD4 memory, two CD8 naive and one CD8 memory. Overall study findings and caveats: It was anticipated that sequencing depth would influence how many clonotypes donors shared. Of the naive CD4 clonotypes, roughly 5% were shared across a handful of donors.

Per the germline V gene, CDR1 is SGHRS and CDR2 is YFSETQ. The CDR3 consists of 14 residues. Trimming left V 7 bases short and J 3 bases short, with 17 bases between. On sorted subsets, replicate PCRs used roughly 190 ng DNA, or around 30,000 T cell genomes. Profiling relied on immunoSEQ multiplex PCR, and the TCRdb table lists in-frame clones only, not all of them. Counted here are some 900,000 clones, over 75% occurring once; the ten biggest clones make up about 1.5%. In the case of this clone: The antigen remains unidentified.

Sequencing was done on a sample of memory CD4+ T cells sorted from blood. Documented subset: CD45RA-negative fraction. The clonotype comes from a man aged 18 to 29 in good health. The V and J genes are TRBV5-1 and TRBJ2-7; D not resolved. CDR3 amino acids: CASRIDPTGYEQYF. CDR3 bases: TGCGCCAGCCGGATAGACCCGACGGGCTACGAGCAGTACTTC.